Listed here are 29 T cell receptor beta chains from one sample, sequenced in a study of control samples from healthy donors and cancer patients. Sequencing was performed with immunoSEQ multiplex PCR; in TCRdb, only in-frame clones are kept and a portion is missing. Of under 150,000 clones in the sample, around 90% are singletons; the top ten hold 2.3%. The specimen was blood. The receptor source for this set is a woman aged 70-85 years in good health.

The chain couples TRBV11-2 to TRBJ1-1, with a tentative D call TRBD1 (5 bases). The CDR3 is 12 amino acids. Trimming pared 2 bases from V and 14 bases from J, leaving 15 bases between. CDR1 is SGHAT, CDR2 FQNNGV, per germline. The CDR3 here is CASSLQGTGPFF. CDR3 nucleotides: TGTGCCAGCAGCTTACAAGGGACCGGGCCGTTCTTT.

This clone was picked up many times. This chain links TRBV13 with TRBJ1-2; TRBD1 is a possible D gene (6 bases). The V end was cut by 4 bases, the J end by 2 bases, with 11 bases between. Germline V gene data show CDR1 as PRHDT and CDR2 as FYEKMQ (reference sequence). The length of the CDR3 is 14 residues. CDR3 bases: TGTGCCAGCAGCTCGACAGGACCCAACTATGGCTACACCTTC. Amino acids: CASSSTGPNYGYTF.

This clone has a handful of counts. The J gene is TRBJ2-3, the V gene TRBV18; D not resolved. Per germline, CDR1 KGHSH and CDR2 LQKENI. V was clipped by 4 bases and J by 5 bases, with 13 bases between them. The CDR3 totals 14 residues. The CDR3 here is CASSLGRGGDTQYF. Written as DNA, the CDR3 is TGTGCCAGCTCACTCGGCCGAGGTGGAGATACGCAGTATTTT.

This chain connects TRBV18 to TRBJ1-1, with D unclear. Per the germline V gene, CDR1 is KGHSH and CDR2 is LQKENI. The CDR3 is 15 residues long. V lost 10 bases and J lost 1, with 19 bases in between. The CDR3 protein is CATAREGLSNTEAFF. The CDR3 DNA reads TGTGCCACAGCGAGGGAGGGATTATCGAACACTGAAGCTTTCTTT.

Here the CDR3 reads CASSYWTALTNSPLHF. In DNA, the CDR3 is TGTGCCAGCAGCTACTGGACAGCACTCACTAATTCACCCCTCCACTTT. This chain joins TRBV5-6 and TRBJ1-6, with D perhaps TRBD1 (6 bases). CDR1 and CDR2 from the germline V gene are SGHDT and YYEEEE. The CDR3 totals 16 residues. Deletions cut 3 bases from V and 6 bases from J, with 16 bases between.

CDR3 region: CASILGDSPLHF. As DNA, the CDR3 is TGCGCCAGCATTCTGGGGGATTCACCCCTCCACTTT. The J gene is TRBJ1-6, the V gene TRBV23-1; possibly TRBD1 for D (5 bases). TRBV23-1 is placed among ORFs of uncertain function. The CDR3 is made up of 12 amino acids. The V end lost 7 bases, the J end lost 8 bases, and 9 bases lay between the germline ends.

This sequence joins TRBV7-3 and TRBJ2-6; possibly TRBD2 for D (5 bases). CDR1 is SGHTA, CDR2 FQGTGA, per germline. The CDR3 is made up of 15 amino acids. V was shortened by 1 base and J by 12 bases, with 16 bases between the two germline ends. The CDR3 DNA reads TGTGCCAGCAGCTTAATAGTCGGAGGTTCAGCCGTCCTGACTTTC. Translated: CASSLIVGGSAVLTF.

The CDR3 bases are TGCGCCAGCAGTGACTCGCCAGGGGAACCTGAAGCTTTCTTT. Residues: CASSDSPGEPEAFF. This chain joins TRBV10-2 and TRBJ1-1; possibly TRBD1 for D (6 bases). The length of the CDR3 is 14 residues. Germline V gives CDR1 WSHSY, CDR2 SAAADI. The ends were cut back, 3 bases at V and 6 bases at J, with 14 bases in the middle.

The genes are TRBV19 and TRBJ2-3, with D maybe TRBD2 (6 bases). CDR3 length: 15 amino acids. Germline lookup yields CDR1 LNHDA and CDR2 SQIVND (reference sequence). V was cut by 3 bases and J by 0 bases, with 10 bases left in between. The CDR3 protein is CASSIWGESTDTQYF. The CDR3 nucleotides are TGTGCCAGTAGTATCTGGGGGGAGAGCACAGATACGCAGTATTTT.

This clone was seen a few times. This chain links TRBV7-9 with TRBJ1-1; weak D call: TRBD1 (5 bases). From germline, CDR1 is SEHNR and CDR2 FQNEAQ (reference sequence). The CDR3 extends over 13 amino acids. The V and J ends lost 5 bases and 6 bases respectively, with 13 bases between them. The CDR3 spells CASSIGHGSEAFF. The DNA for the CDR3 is TGTGCCAGCAGCATTGGACATGGATCTGAAGCTTTCTTT.

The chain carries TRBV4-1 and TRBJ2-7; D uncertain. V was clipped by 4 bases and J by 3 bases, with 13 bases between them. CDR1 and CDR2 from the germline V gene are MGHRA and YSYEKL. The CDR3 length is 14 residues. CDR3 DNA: TGCGCCAGCAGCCCCATCTCATCGGGCTACGAGCAGTACTTC. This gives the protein CASSPISSGYEQYF.

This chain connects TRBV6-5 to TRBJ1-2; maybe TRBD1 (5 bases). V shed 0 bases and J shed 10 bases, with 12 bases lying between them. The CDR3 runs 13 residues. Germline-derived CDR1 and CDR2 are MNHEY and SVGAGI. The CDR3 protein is CASSYSRGAVYTF. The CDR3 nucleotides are TGTGCCAGCAGTTACTCACGGGGCGCGGTCTACACCTTC.

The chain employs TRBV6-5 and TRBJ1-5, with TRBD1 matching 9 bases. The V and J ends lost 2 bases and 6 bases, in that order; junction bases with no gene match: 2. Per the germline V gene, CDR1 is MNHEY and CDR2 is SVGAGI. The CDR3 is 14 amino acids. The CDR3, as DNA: TGTGCCAGCAGTTACCAGACAGGGGGTCAGCCCCAGCATTTT. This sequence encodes CASSYQTGGQPQHF.

This CDR3 is CASSSTGYTGELFF. The CDR3 nucleotides read TGTGCCAGCAGCTCGACAGGGTACACCGGGGAGCTGTTTTTT. V gene TRBV11-1 combines with J gene TRBJ2-2, with 7 nucleotides matching TRBD1. In germline, CDR1 is SGHAT, CDR2 FQDESV (reference sequence). The CDR3 covers 14 residues. The J segment lost 3 bases and the V segment lost 4 bases, leaving 2 bases of the junction unmatched.

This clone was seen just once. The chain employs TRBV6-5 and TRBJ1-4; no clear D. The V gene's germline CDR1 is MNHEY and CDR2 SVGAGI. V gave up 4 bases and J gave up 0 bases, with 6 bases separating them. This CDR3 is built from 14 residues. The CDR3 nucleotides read TGTGCCAGCAGTTTCTTTTCAACTAATGAAAAACTGTTTTTT. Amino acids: CASSFFSTNEKLFF.

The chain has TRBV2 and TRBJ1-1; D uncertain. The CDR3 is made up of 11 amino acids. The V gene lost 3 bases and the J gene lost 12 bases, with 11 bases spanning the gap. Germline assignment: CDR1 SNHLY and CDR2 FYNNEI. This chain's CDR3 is CASSDHTDSFF. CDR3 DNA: TGTGCCAGCAGTGACCACACTGACTCTTTCTTT.

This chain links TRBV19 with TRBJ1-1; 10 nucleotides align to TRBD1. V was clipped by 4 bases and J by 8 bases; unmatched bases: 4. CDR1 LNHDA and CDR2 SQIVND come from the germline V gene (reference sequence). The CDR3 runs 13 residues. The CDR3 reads CASSSRTGGEAFF. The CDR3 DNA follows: TGTGCCAGTAGTAGTAGGACAGGGGGGGAAGCTTTCTTT.

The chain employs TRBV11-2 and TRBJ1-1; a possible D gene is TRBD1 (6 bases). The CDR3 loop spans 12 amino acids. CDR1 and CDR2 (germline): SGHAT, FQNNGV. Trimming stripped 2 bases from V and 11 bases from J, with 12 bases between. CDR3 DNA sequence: TGTGCCAGCAGCTTATGGGGGCGCTTGGCTTTCTTT. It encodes CASSLWGRLAFF.

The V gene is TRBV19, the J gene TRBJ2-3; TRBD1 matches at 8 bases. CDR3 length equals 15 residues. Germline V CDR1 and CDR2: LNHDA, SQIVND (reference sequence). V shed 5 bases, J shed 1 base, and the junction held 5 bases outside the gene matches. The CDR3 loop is CASSDRGYGTDTQYF. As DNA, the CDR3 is TGTGCCAGTAGTGACAGGGGTTATGGCACAGATACGCAGTATTTT. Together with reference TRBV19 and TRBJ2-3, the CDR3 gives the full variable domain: DGGITQSPKYLFRKEGQNVTLSCEQNLNHDAMYWYRQDPGQGLRLIYYSQIVNDFQKGDIAEGYSVSREKKESFPLTVTSAQKNPTAFYLCASSDRGYGTDTQYFGPGTRLTVL.

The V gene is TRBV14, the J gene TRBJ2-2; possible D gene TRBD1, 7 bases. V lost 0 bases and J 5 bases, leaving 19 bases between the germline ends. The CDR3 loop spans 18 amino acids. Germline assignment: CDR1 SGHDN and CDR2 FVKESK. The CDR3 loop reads CASSQDRMEGAMTGELFF. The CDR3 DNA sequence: TGTGCCAGCAGCCAAGATAGGATGGAGGGGGCTATGACCGGGGAGCTGTTTTTT.

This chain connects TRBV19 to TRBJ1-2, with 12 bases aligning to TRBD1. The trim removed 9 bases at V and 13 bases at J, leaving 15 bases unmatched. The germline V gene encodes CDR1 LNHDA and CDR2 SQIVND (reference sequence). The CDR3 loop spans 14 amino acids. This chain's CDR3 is CASSTGQGASFGTF. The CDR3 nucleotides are TGTGCCAGCTCCACGGGACAGGGGGCGTCTTTCGGCACCTTC.

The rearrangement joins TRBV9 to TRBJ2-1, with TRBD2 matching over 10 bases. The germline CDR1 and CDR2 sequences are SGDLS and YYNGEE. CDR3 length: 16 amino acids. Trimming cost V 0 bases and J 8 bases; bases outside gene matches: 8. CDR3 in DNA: TGTGCCAGCAGCGTAGGCAGCGGGGGGGCTCCGGATGAGCAGTTCTTC. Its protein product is CASSVGSGGAPDEQFF.

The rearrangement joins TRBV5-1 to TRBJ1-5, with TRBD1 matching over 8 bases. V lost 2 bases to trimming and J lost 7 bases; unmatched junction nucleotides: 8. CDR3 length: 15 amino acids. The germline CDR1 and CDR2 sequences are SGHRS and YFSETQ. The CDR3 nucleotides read TGCGCCAGCAGCTTTGGGGGACAGGTCGGCCAGCCCCAGCATTTT. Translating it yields CASSFGGQVGQPQHF.

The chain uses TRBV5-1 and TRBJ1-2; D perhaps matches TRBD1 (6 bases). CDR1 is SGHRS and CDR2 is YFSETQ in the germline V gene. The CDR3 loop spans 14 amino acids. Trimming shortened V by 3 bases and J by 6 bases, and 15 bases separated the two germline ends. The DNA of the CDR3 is TGCGCCAGCAGCTGGGGGACACTGGTCGATGGCTACACCTTC. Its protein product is CASSWGTLVDGYTF.

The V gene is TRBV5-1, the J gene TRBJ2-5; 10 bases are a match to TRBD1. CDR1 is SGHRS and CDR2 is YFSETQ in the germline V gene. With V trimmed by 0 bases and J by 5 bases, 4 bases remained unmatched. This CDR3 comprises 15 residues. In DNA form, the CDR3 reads TGCGCCAGCAGCTTGGGGACAGGGGGATTGGAGACCCAGTACTTC. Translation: CASSLGTGGLETQYF.

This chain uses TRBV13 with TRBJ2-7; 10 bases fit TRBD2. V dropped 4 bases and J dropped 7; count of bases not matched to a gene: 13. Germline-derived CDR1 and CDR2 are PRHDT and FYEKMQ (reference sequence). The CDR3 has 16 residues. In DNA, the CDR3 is TGTGCCAGCAGCTCCCCCGGGACTAGCGCCCTAAGAGAGCAGTACTTC. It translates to CASSSPGTSALREQYF.

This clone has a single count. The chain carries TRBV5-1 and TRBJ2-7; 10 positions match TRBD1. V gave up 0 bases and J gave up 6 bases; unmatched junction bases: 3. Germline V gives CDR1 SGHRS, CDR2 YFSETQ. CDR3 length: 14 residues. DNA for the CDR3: TGCGCCAGCAGCTTGGTTGGACAGGGGGTCGAGCAGTACTTC. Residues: CASSLVGQGVEQYF.

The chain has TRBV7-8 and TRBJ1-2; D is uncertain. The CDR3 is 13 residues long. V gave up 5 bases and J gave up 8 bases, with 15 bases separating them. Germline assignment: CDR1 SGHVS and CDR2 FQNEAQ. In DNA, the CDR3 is TGTGCCAGCAGCCTAATTCAGCCCAGCGGCTACACCTTC. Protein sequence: CASSLIQPSGYTF.

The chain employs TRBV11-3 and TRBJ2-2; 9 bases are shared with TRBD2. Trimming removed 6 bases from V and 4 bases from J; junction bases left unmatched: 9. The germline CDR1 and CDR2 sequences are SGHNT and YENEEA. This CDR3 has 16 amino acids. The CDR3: CASRKAGGAVTGELFF. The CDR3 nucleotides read TGTGCCAGCAGGAAAGCGGGGGGCGCGGTCACCGGGGAGCTGTTTTTT.